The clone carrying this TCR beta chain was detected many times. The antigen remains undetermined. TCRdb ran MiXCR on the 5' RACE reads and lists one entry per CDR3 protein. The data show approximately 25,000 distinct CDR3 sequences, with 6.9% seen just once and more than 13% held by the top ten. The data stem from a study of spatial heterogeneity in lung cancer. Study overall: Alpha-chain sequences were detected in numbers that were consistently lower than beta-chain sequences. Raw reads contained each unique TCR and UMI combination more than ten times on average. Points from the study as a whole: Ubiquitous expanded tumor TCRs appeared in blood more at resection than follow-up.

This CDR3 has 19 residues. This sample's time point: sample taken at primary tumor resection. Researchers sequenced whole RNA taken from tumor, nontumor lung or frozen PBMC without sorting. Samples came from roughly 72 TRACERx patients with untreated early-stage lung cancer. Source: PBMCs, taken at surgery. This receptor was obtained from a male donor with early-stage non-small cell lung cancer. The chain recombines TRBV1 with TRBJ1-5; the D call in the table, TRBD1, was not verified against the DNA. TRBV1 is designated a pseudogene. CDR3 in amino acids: CTSSQVTENQGYSNQPQHF. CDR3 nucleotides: TGCACCAGCAGCCAAGTCACGGAAAACCAGGGATATAGCAATCAGCCCCAGCATTTT.